This T cell receptor (beta chain) derives from a study of cytomegalovirus exposure and HLA in healthy donors. Study-wide background: In a later analysis, the 120 or so validation repertoires were reported to have used the same platform as the roughly 730 first-cohort repertoires. Study-level findings and limits: The tendency of first-cohort TCR clusters to co-occur in the 120 or so validation repertoires emerged from a later analysis. Cytomegalovirus status, reportedly, was diagnosed with high specificity and sensitivity by the classifier. In vitro testing confirmed a few CMV-associated chains as specific for CMV antigens.

The CDR3 is 14 residues long. Germline lookup yields CDR1 LNHDA and CDR2 SQIVND (reference sequence). Trimming at V came to 5 bases and at J to 2 bases, leaving 5 bases not matched to a gene. About this clone itself: The target antigen is unknown.

Sequencing used immunoSEQ multiplex PCR; TCRdb keeps in-frame clones, though not all of them. The sample shows some 72,000 clones, about 96% of them seen only once. Sequencing input: PBMCs. This chain joins TRBV19 and TRBJ1-2; 7 bases line up with TRBD1. The TCR originated in a man aged 18 to 29 in good health and CMV-seropositive. The DNA for the CDR3 is TGTGCCAGTAGTGCGCACAGGGGCAACTATGGCTACACCTTC. Translated, it gives CASSAHRGNYGYTF.